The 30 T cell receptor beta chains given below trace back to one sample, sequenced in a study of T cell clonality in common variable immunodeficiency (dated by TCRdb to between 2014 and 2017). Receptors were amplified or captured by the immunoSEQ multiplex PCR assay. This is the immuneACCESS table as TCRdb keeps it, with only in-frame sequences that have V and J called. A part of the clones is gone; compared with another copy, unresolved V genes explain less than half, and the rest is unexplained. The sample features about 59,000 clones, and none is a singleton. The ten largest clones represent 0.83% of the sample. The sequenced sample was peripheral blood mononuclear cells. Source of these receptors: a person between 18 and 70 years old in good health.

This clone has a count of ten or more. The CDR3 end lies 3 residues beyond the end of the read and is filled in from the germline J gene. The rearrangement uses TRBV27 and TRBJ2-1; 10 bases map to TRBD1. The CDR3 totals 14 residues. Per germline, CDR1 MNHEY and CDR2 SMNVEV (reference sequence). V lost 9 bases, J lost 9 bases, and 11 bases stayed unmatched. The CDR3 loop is CASKRDRGSFEQFF. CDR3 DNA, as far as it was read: TGTGCCAGTAAGAGGGACAGGGGTTCTTTTGAG.

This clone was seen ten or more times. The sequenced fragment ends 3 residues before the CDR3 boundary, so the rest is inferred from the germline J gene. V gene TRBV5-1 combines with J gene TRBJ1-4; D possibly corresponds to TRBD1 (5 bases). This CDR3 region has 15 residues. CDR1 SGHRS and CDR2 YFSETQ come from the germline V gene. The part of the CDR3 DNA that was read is TGCGCCAGCAGCTTGGAACTCCGGCCGGGGGTGAGA. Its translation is CASSLELRPGVR. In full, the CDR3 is CASSLELRPGVRLFF.

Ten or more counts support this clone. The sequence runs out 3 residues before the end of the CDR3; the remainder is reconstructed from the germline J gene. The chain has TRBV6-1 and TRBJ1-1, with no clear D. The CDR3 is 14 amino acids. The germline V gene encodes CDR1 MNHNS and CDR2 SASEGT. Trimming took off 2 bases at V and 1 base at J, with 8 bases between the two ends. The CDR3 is CASSELGGNTEAFF. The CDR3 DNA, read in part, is TGTGCCAGCAGTGAACTAGGAGGGAACACTGAA.

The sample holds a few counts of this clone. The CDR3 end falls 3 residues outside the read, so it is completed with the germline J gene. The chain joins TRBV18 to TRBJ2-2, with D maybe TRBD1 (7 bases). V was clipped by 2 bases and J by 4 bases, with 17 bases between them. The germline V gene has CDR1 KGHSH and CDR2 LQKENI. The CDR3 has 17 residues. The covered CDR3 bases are TGTGCCAGCTCACCAAGGGAGGAGGGGGCGCTCACCGGGGAG. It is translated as CASSPREEGALTGE. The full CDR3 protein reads CASSPREEGALTGELFF.

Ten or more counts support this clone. CDR3 bases read: TGTGCCAGCAGTCGAGGGGGAACGAACACCGGGGAG. Encoded protein: CASSRGGTNTGE. The full-length CDR3 reads as CASSRGGTNTGELFF. The gene calls are TRBV6-4 and TRBJ2-2, with D maybe TRBD1 (6 bases). The CDR3 goes on 3 residues after the read ends, and that part is filled in from the germline J gene. The CDR3 is made up of 15 amino acids. The germline V gene has CDR1 MRHNA and CDR2 SNTAGT. Deletions cut 5 bases from V and 0 bases from J, with 10 bases between.

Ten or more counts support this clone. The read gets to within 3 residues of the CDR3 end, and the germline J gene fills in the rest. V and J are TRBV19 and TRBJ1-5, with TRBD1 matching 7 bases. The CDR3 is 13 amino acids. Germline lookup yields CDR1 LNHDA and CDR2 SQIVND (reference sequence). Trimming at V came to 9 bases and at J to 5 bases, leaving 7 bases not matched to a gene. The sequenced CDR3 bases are TGTGCCAGCCGGGACAGTTTCTATCAGCCC. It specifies CASRDSFYQP. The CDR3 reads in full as CASRDSFYQPQHF.

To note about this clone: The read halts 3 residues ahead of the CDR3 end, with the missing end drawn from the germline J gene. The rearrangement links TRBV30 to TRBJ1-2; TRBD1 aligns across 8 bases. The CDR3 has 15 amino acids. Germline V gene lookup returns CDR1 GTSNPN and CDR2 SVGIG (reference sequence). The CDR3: CAWSSGTGTFNDYTF. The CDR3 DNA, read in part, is TGTGCCTGGAGTAGCGGGACAGGCACCTTCAATGAC.

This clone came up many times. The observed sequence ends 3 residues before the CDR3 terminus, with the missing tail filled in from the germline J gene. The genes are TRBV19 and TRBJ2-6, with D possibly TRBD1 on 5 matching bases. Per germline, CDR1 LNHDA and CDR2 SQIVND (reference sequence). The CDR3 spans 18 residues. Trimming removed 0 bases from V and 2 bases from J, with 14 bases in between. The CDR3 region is CASSIDGHQTAGANVLTF. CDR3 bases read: TGTGCCAGTAGTATAGATGGACATCAAACCGCTGGGGCCAACGTC. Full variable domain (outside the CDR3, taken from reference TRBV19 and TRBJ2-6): DGGITQSPKYLFRKEGQNVTLSCEQNLNHDAMYWYRQDPGQGLRLIYYSQIVNDFQKGDIAEGYSVSREKKESFPLTVTSAQKNPTAFYLCASSIDGHQTAGANVLTFGAGSRLTVL.

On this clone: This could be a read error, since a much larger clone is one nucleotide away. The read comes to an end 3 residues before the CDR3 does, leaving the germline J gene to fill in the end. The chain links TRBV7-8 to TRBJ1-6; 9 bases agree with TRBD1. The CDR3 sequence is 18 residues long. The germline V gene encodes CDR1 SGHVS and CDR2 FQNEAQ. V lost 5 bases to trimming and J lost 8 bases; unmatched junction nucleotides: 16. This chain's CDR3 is CASSTFQDRGYLDSPLHF. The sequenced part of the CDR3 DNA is TGTGCCAGCAGCACCTTCCAGGACAGGGGCTATTTGGATTCACCC.

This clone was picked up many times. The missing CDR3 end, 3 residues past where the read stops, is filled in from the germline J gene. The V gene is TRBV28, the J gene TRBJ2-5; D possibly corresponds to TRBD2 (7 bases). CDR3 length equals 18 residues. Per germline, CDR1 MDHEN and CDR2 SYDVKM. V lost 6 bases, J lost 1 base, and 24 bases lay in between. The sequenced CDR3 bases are TGTGCCAGCAGACCTGGACAGTGGGGGGGAGCTACCCAAGAGACC. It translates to CASRPGQWGGATQET. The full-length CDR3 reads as CASRPGQWGGATQETQYF.

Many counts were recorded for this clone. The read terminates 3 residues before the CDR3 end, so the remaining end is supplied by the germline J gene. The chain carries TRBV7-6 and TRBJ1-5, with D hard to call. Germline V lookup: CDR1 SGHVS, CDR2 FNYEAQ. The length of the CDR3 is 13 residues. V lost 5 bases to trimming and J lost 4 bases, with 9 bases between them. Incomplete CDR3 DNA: TGTGCCAGCAGCCCGCTAGAAAATCAGCCC. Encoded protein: CASSPLENQP. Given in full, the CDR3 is CASSPLENQPQHF.

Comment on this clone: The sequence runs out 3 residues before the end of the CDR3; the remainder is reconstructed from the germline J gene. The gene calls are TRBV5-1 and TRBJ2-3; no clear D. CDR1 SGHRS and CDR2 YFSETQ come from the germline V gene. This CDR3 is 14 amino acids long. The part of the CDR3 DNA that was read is TGCGCCAGCTACCCAGCGCCCGGCCAAGAGACG. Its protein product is CASYPAPGQET. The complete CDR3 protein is CASYPAPGQETQYF. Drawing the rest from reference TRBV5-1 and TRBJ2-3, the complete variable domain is KAGVTQTPRYLIKTRGQQVTLSCSPISGHRSVSWYQQTPGQGLQFLFEYFSETQRNKGNFPGRFSGRQFSNSRSEMNVSTLELGDSALYLCASYPAPGQETQYFGPGTRLTVL.

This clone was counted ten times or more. CDR3 region: CASKTGTGETQYF. CDR3 DNA, as far as it was read: TGTGCCAGCAAGACAGGGACAGGGGAGACC. This sequence joins TRBV2 and TRBJ2-5; 9 nucleotides agree with TRBD1. The sequence runs out 3 residues before the end of the CDR3; the remainder is reconstructed from the germline J gene. The germline V gene encodes CDR1 SNHLY and CDR2 FYNNEI. V gave up 7 bases and J gave up 5 bases; unmatched junction bases: 5. This CDR3 region has 13 residues.

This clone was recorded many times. The sequenced CDR3 bases are TGCAGTGCTAGAGATTCGGGGAGGACCGGTACG. Protein: CSARDSGRTGT. The full CDR3 reads CSARDSGRTGTQYF. The J gene is TRBJ2-3, the V gene TRBV20-1, with D possibly being TRBD2 (6 bases). The sequenced fragment ends 3 residues before the CDR3 boundary, so the rest is inferred from the germline J gene. The germline CDR1 and CDR2 sequences are DFQATT and SNEGSKA (reference sequence). V lost 0 bases and J 8 bases, leaving 15 bases between the germline ends. This CDR3 is built from 14 residues.

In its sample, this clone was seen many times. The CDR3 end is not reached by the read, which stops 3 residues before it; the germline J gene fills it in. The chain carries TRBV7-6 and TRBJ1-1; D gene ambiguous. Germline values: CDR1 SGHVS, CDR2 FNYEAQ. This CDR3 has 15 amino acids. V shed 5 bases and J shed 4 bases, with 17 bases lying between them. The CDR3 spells CASSPSIGVFTEAFF. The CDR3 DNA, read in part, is TGTGCCAGCAGCCCCTCCATCGGGGTATTCACTGAA.

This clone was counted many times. CDR3 sequence reads: CASSPRTRDWDGYTF. CDR3 DNA, as far as it was read: TGTGCCAGCAGTCCGCGGACTCGGGACTGGGATGGC. This sequence joins TRBV11-2 and TRBJ1-2; possible D gene TRBD1, 5 bases. The read is 3 residues too short to cover the CDR3 end, so that end is filled in from the germline J gene. The germline V and J ends were trimmed by 6 bases and 6 bases, with 20 bases remaining between them. Looked up from germline, CDR1 is SGHAT and CDR2 is FQNNGV. The CDR3 has 15 amino acids.

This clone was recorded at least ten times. The DNA read from the CDR3 is TGTGCCACAGGGACAGGGGAGGGC. This codes for CATGTGEG. The CDR3 in full is CATGTGEGYTF. The chain recombines TRBV10-3 with TRBJ1-2, with TRBD1 identical over 10 bases. Read coverage stops 3 residues before the CDR3 terminus; the germline J gene supplies the remainder. This CDR3 region has 11 residues. Germline assignment: CDR1 ENHRY and CDR2 SYGVKD.

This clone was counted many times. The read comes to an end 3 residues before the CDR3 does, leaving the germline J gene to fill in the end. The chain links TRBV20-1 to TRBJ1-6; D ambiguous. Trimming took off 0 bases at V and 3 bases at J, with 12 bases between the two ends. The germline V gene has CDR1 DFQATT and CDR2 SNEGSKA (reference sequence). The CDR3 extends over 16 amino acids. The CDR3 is CSARDSEGFYNSPLHF. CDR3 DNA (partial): TGCAGTGCTAGAGATAGTGAAGGGTTCTATAATTCACCC.

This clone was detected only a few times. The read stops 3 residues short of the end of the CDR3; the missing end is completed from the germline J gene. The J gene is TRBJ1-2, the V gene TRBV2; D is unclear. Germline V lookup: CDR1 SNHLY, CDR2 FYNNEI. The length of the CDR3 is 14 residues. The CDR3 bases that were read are TGTGCCAGCGGACTAGCGGGAACAAATTACGAC. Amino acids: CASGLAGTNYD. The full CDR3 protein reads CASGLAGTNYDYTF.

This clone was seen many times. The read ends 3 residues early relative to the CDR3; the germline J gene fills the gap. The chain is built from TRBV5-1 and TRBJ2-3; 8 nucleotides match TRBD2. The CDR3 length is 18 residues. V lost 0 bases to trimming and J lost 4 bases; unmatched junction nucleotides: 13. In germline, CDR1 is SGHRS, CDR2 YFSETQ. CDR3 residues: CASSLAGGERESADTQYF. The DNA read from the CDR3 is TGCGCCAGCAGCTTGGCCGGGGGGGAGCGGGAGTCAGCAGATACG.

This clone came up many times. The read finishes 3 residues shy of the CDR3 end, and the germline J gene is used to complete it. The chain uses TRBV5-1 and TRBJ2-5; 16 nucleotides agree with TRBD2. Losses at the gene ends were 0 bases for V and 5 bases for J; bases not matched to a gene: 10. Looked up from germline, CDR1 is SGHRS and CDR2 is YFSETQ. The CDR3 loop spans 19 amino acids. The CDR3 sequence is CASSLETGTSGGAKETQYF. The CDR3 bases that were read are TGCGCCAGCAGCTTGGAAACCGGGACTAGCGGGGGGGCGAAGGAGACC.

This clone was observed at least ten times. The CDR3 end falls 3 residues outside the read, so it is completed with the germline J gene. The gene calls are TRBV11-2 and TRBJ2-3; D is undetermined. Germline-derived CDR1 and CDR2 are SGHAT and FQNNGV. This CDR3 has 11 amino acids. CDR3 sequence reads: CASSLSRAQYF. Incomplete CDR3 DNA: TGTGCCAGCAGCCTTTCCCGGGCG.

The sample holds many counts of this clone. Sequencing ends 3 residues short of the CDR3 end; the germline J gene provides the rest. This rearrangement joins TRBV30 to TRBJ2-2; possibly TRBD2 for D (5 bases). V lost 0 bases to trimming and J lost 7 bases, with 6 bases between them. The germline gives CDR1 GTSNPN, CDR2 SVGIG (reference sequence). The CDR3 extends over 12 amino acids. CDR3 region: CAWSVSGGELFF. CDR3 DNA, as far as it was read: TGTGCCTGGAGTGTAAGCGGCGGGGAG.

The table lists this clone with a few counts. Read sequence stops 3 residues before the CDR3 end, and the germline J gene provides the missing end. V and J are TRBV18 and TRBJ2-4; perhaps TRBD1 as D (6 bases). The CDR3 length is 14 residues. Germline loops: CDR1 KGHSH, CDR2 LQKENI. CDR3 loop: CASSPGQTNYGQYF. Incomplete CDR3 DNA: TGTGCCAGCTCACCAGGACAGACGAACTATGGT.

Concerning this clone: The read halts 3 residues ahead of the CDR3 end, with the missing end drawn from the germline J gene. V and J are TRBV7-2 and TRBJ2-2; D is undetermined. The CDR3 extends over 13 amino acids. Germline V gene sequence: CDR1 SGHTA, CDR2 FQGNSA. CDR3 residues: CASSPYVQEKLFF. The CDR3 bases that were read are TGTGCCAGCAGCCCCTACGTCCAGGAAAAG.

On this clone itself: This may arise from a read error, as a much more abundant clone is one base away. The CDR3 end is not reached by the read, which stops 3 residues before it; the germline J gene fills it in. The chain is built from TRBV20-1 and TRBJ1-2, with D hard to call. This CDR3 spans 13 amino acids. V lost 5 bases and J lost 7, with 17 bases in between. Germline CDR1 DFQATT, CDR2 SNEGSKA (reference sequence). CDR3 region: CSAHPTADCGYTF. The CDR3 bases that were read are TGCAGTGCTCACCCAACAGCGGACTGTGGC.

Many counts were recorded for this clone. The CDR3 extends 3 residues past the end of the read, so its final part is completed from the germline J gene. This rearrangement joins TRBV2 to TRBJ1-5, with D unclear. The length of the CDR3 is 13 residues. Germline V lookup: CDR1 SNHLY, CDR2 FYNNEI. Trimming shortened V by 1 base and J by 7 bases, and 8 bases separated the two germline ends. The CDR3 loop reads CASSEGPRQPQHF. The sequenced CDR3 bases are TGTGCCAGCAGTGAAGGGCCGAGGCAGCCC.

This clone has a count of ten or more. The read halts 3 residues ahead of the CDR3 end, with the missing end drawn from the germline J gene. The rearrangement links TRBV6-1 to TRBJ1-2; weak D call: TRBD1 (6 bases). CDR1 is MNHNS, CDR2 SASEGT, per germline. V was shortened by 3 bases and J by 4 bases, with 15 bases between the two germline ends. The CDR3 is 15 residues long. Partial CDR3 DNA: TGTGCCAGCAGTGATGCCAGGGGAGGAAGCTATGGC. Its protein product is CASSDARGGSYG. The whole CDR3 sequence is CASSDARGGSYGYTF.

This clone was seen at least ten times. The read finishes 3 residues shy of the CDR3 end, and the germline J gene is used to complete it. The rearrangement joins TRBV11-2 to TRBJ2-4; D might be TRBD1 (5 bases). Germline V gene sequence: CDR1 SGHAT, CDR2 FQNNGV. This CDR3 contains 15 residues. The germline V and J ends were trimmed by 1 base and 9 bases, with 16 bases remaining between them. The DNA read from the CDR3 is TGTGCCAGCAGCTTAGTGAGCAGGGCTTCAGGCATT. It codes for CASSLVSRASGI. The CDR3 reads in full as CASSLVSRASGIQYF.

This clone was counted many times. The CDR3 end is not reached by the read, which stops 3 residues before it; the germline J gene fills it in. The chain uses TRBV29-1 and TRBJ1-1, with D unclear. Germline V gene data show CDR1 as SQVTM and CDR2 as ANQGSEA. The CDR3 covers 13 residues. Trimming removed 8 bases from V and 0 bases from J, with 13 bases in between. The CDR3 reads CSTITPMNTEAFF. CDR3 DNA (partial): TGCAGCACTATTACCCCCATGAACACTGAA.